The clone carrying this TCR beta chain has just a few counts. The antigen is not known. TCRdb keeps only in-frame clones here, not all; method: immunoSEQ multiplex PCR. The sample shows tens of thousands of clones, 90% to 95% of them seen only once. Mixed chimerism was transient after nonmyeloablative marrow transplants from related graft donors. Unstimulated Tregs (CD4+CD25+CD127-) and CD4+CD25- non-Tregs were sorted from PBMCs. These data belong to a study of Tregs in tolerant kidney transplant recipients. Findings and limits, study-wide: Biological reproducibility was not directly addressed in this study.

Sequenced material: CD4+ T cells from blood (PBMCs), taken 24 months after the transplant. The TCR sequence derives from a human patient who received a combined kidney and bone marrow transplant. A subset of T cells may come from the graft donor.

The CDR3 DNA is TGTGCCAGCAGTTCCCTAGGACAGGGGGACCACGAGCAGTACTTC. Encoded protein: CASSSLGQGDHEQYF. V usage is TRBV28 and J usage is TRBJ2-7, with 10 positions matching TRBD1. Germline lookup yields CDR1 MDHEN and CDR2 SYDVKM. With V trimmed by 4 bases and J by 5 bases, 8 bases remained unmatched. The CDR3 contains 15 residues.